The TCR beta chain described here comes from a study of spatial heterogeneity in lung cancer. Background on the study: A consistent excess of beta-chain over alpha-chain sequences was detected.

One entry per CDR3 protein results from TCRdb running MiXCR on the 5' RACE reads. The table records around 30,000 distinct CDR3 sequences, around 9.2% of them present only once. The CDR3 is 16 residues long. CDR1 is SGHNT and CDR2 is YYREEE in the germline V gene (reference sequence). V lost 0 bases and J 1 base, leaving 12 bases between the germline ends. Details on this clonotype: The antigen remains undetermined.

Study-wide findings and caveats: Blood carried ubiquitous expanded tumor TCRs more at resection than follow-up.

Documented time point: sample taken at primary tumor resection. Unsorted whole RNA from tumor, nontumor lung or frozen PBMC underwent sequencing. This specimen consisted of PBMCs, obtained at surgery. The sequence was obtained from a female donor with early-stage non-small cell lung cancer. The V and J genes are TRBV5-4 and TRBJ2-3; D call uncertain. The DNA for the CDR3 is TGTGCCAGCAGCTTGGGGGTTAGGCTTGGCACAGATACGCAGTATTTT. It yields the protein CASSLGVRLGTDTQYF.